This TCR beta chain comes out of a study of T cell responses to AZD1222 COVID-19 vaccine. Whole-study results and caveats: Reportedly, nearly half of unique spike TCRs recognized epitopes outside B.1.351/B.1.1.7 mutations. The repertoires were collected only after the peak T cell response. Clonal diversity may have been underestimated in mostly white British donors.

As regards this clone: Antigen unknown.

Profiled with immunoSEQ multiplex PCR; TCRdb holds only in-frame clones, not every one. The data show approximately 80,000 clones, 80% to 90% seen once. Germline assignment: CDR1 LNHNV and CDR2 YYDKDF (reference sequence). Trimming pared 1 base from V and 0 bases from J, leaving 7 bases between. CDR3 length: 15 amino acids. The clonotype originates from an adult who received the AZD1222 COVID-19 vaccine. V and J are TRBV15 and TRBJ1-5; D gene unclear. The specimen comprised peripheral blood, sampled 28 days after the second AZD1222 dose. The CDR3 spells CATSRGQNSNQPQHF. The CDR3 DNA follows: TGTGCCACCAGCAGAGGCCAGAATAGCAATCAGCCCCAGCATTTT.